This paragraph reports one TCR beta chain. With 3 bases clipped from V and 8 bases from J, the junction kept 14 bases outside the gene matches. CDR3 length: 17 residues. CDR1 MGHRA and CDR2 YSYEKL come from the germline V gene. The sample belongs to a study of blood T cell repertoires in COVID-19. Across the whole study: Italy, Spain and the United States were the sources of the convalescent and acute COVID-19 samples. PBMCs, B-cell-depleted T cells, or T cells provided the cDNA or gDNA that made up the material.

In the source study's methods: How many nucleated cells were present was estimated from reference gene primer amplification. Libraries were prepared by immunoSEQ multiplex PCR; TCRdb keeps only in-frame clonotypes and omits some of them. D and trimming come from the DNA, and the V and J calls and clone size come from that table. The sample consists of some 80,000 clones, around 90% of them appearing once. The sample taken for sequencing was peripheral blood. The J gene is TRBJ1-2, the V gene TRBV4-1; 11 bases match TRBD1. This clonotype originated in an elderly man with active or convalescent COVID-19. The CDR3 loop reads CASSHNQGQGAYGGYTF. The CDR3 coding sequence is TGCGCCAGCAGCCACAACCAAGGACAGGGGGCCTATGGGGGCTACACCTTC.